The 13 T cell receptor beta chains below come from one sample, sequenced in a study of blood T cells in healthy people across ages. A second PCR, run for 7 to 11 cycles, used a sample-barcoded 5' primer plus a J-beta primer mix. TCRdb re-called the 5' RACE reads with MiXCR, one entry per CDR3 protein. The table includes 550,000 to 650,000 distinct CDR3 sequences, about 30% detected once. The sequenced sample consisted of blood. The receptors here all came from a woman of 80 years or more in good health.

A few counts support this clonotype. The genes are TRBV20-1 and TRBJ1-5, with unresolved D. The CDR3 has 15 residues. The V end lost 1 base, the J end lost 3 bases, and 13 bases lay between the germline ends. Germline values: CDR1 DFQATT, CDR2 SNEGSKA (reference sequence). The CDR3 here is CSARVPLQNNQPQHF. CDR3 in DNA: TGCAGTGCTAGAGTACCGTTACAGAACAATCAGCCCCAGCATTTT.

The genes are TRBV4-2 and TRBJ2-7; D possibly uses TRBD1 or TRBD2 (5 bases each). CDR3 size: 16 residues. Trimming stripped 4 bases from V and 0 bases from J, with 16 bases between. From germline, CDR1 is LGHNA and CDR2 YNFKEQ. The CDR3 loop is CASSPFPRGSSYEQYF. CDR3 DNA: TGTGCCAGCAGCCCCTTCCCCCGGGGCAGCTCCTACGAGCAGTACTTC.

The table lists this clonotype with a few counts. CDR3 sequence (DNA): TGTGCCAGCAGCAAGACTTGGGACATTCAGTACTTC. Translation: CASSKTWDIQYF. This chain uses TRBV3-1 with TRBJ2-4; D remains unclear. V lost 5 bases, J lost 8 bases, and 10 bases lay in between. Germline V gene lookup returns CDR1 LGHDT and CDR2 YNNKEL (reference sequence). CDR3 length: 12 residues.

The CDR3: CVGGRRHPSLPVNTEAFF. CDR3 nucleotide sequence: TGTGTCGGGGGCCGGCGACACCCCTCCCTCCCTGTGAACACTGAAGCTTTCTTT. This chain joins TRBV6-1 and TRBJ1-1, with D possibly TRBD1 on 6 matching bases. The CDR3 consists of 18 residues. Germline CDR1 reads MNHNS; CDR2 reads SASEGT.

This clonotype was found many times. This chain connects TRBV6-2 or TRBV6-3 to TRBJ2-6, with D perhaps matching TRBD2 (6 bases). The germline V and J ends were trimmed by 6 bases and 0 bases, with 9 bases remaining between them. The CDR3 has 15 amino acids. Germline CDR1 is MNHEY and CDR2 is SVGEGT. This CDR3 reads CASRTGGSGANVLTF. Here the CDR3 DNA reads TGTGCCAGCAGAACCGGGGGCTCTGGGGCCAACGTCCTGACTTTC.

This clonotype was found a few times. This may stem from a read error, because a much larger clone lies one nucleotide away. V is TRBV5-1 and J is TRBJ2-1; D possibly corresponds to TRBD2 (7 bases). The CDR3 totals 17 residues. Germline CDR1 is SGHRS and CDR2 is YFSETQ. CDR3 sequence reads: CAGSPGGRSTSYNEQFF. Written as DNA, the CDR3 is TGCGCCGGCAGCCCCGGGGGGCGGTCTACCTCCTACAATGAGCAGTTCTTC.

With respect to this clonotype: A single base separates this from a much larger clone, so it may be a read error. This chain links TRBV11-2 with TRBJ2-7; the D gene is possibly TRBD1 (6 bases). Germline CDR1 and CDR2: SGHAT and FQNNGV. The CDR3 has 13 residues. The V end lost 5 bases, the J end lost 6 bases, and 14 bases lay between the germline ends. This CDR3 is CASSALRGGEQYF. CDR3 DNA sequence: TGTGCCAGCAGCGCGCTCAGAGGGGGCGAGCAGTACTTC.

The chain links TRBV19 to TRBJ2-4; maybe TRBD1 (6 bases). The CDR3 contains 15 residues. Germline loops: CDR1 LNHDA, CDR2 SQIVND (reference sequence). V was clipped by 3 bases and J by 0 bases, with 9 bases between them. CDR3 amino acids: CASSMDSVAKNIQYF. The CDR3 bases are TGTGCCAGTAGTATGGACAGCGTAGCCAAAAACATTCAGTACTTC.

A few counts support this clonotype. An end of the junction does not agree with germline; a read error may underlie this. V is TRBV12-3 or TRBV12-4 and J is TRBJ1-4; D not certain. The CDR3 loop spans 12 amino acids. The CDR3 sequence: CASTERNEELFF. Written as DNA, the CDR3 is TGTGCCAGCACCGAACGAAATGAAGAACTGTTTTTT.

This chain links TRBV6-2 or TRBV6-3 with TRBJ1-1, with 7 positions matching TRBD1. Per the germline V gene, CDR1 is MNHEY and CDR2 is SVGEGT. J gave up 12 bases and V 8 bases, and 9 bases lay outside the gene matches. The CDR3 has 11 amino acids. CDR3 DNA: TGTGCCAGCCTACAGGGGACCCTTCCTTTCTTT. Protein: CASLQGTLPFF.

At least ten counts were recorded for this clonotype. J is TRBJ1-1 and V is TRBV20-1; no clear D. Germline-derived CDR1 and CDR2 are DFQATT and SNEGSKA (reference sequence). The CDR3 loop spans 12 amino acids. V was shortened by 1 base and J by 2 bases, with 5 bases between the two germline ends. The CDR3 bases are TGCAGTGCTAGAGGAGTAAACACTGAAGCTTTCTTT. Translated, it gives CSARGVNTEAFF.

The sample holds many counts of this clonotype. The V gene is TRBV12-3 or TRBV12-4, the J gene TRBJ2-1; 7 bases match TRBD1. This CDR3 is 15 amino acids long. V shed 5 bases, J shed 6 bases, and the junction held 10 bases outside the gene matches. CDR3 coding DNA: TGTGCCAGCAGTCCTCCGGGACAGACGGCCAATGAGCAGTTCTTC. Protein sequence: CASSPPGQTANEQFF.

Worth noting for this clonotype: A clone one base away is much larger, so this may be a read error. The chain couples TRBV7-8 to TRBJ2-1, with D possibly matching TRBD1 (6 bases). The CDR3 is 11 residues long. Trimming cost V 5 bases and J 15 bases, with 14 bases left between them. Germline CDR1 and CDR2: SGHVS and FQNEAQ. This chain's CDR3 is CASSANRDPFF. In nucleotides, the CDR3 is TGTGCCAGCAGCGCCAACAGGGACCCGTTCTTC. The full variable domain, in which reference TRBV7-8 and TRBJ2-1 provide the parts outside the CDR3, is GAGVSQSPRYKVAKRGQDVALRCDPISGHVSLFWYQQALGQGPEFLTYFQNEAQLDKSGLPSDRFFAERPEGSVSTLKIQRTQQEDSAVYLCASSANRDPFFGPGTRLTVL.